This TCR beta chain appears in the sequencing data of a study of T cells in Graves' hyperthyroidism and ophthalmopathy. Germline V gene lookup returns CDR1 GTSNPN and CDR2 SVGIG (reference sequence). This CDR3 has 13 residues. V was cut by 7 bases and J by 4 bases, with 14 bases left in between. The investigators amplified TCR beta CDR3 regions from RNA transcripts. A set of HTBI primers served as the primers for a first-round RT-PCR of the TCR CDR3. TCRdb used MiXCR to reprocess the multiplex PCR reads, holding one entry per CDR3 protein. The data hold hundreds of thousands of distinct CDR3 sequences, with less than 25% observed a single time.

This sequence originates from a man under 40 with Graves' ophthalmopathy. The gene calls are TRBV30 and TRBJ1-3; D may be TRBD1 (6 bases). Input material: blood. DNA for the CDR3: TGTGCCTTTTCAAAGGGGGGAGGAAACACCATATATTTT. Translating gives CAFSKGGGNTIYF. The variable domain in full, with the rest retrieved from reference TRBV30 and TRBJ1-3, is SQTIHQWPATLVQPVGSPLSLECTVEGTSNPNLYWYRQAAGRGLQLLFYSVGIGQISSEVPQNLSASRPQDRQFILSSKKLLLSDSGFYLCAFSKGGGNTIYFGEGSWLTVV.